These 9 T cell receptor beta chains originate from one sample sequenced in a study of response to subunit inactivated influenza vaccine (dated by TCRdb to the late 2010s). Receptors were amplified or captured by RT-PCR. Sequencing relied on an Illumina HiSeq 2500. Using fastp at Q25 and MiXCR, TCRdb reprocessed the public reads and kept productive beta chains. Records with the same CDR3 protein are collapsed into one entry carrying the most frequent genes and DNA. This sample lists about 650,000 distinct CDR3 sequences; 11% to 15% were detected once. 6% to 9.5% of the sample is held by the ten biggest clonotypes. The sequencing here drew on PBMCs from blood, taken 14 to 15 days before vaccination. These receptors came from a man aged 50-59 years who received an inactivated influenza vaccine. Donor details come from another sample of the same person, matched by shared clones.

This clonotype was counted a few times. The V call is TRBV10-3, the J call TRBJ2-3, with D perhaps matching TRBD1 or TRBD2 (5 bases each). V was shortened by 0 bases and J by 2 bases, with 12 bases between the two germline ends. In germline, CDR1 is ENHRY, CDR2 SYGVKD. The CDR3 has 16 residues. CDR3 region: CAISESRGTITDTQYF. The CDR3 DNA reads as TGTGCCATCAGTGAGTCCCGGGGCACTATCACAGATACGCAGTATTTT.

The sample holds many counts of this clonotype. The chain couples TRBV6-2 or TRBV6-3 to TRBJ2-7, with TRBD2 as a possible D gene (5 bases). Deletions cut 4 bases from V and 1 base from J, with 14 bases between. The CDR3 consists of 15 residues. In germline, CDR1 is MNHEY, CDR2 SVGEGT. CDR3 sequence: CASSSTISISYEQYF. The CDR3 DNA follows: TGTGCCAGCAGTTCGACTATATCGATTTCCTACGAGCAGTACTTC.

This clonotype was seen more than once but under ten times. The CDR3: CASSEPPIEGAHEQYF. CDR3 nucleotide sequence: TGTGCCAGCAGCGAGCCACCCATTGAGGGGGCACACGAGCAGTACTTC. This chain links TRBV11-1 with TRBJ2-7, with TRBD1 matching 7 bases. V lost 5 bases to trimming and J lost 5 bases; unmatched junction nucleotides: 15. The CDR3 runs 16 residues. CDR1 is SGHAT, CDR2 FQDESV, per germline (reference sequence). Together with reference TRBV11-1 and TRBJ2-7, the CDR3 gives the full variable domain: EAEVAQSPRYKITEKSQAVAFWCDPISGHATLYWYRQILGQGPELLVQFQDESVVDDSQLPKDRFSAERLKGVDSTLKIQPAELGDSAMYLCASSEPPIEGAHEQYFGPGTRLTVT.

V gene TRBV7-8 combines with J gene TRBJ1-1; perhaps TRBD1 as D (5 bases). CDR1 and CDR2 from the germline V gene are SGHVS and FQNEAQ. The CDR3 sequence is 14 residues long. The V and J ends lost 3 bases and 6 bases respectively, with 14 bases between them. The CDR3 bases are TGTGCCAGCAGCTTCTACAGGTTTAGCGCTGAAGCTTTCTTT. Translating gives CASSFYRFSAEAFF.

This clonotype was seen a few times. This chain links TRBV5-6 with TRBJ2-2; 8 nucleotides agree with TRBD2. The V and J ends lost 2 bases and 9 bases, in that order; junction bases with no gene match: 9. Germline-derived CDR1 and CDR2 are SGHDT and YYEEEE. The CDR3 consists of 15 residues. CDR3 region: CASSLSGLATRELFF. CDR3 bases: TGTGCCAGCAGCTTATCAGGACTAGCTACCAGGGAGCTGTTTTTT.

This clonotype was recorded at least ten times. V is TRBV7-2 and J is TRBJ1-2; no clear D. Trimming took 3 bases from V and 9 from J, leaving 17 bases between them. The V gene's germline CDR1 is SGHTA and CDR2 FQGNSA. CDR3 length equals 14 residues. CDR3 amino acids: CASSFSHLPSSYTF. The DNA for the CDR3 is TGTGCCAGCAGCTTTAGCCACTTGCCTTCGAGCTACACCTTC.

The chain uses TRBV18 and TRBJ1-2, with D unresolved. This CDR3 spans 14 amino acids. The germline V gene encodes CDR1 KGHSH and CDR2 LQKENI. V gave up 2 bases and J gave up 2 bases, with 9 bases separating them. The CDR3 nucleotides are TGTGCCAGCTCACCAAAGGACGGCAACTATGGCTACACCTTC. It translates to CASSPKDGNYGYTF.

The V and J genes are TRBV6-5 and TRBJ2-2; D is ambiguous. V gave up 2 bases and J gave up 6 bases, with 13 bases separating them. Germline loops: CDR1 MNHEY, CDR2 SVGAGI. The CDR3 covers 15 residues. CDR3 nucleotides: TGTGCCAGCAGTTACCGTCCGAGCCTGCCCGGGGAGCTGTTTTTT. Its translation is CASSYRPSLPGELFF.

This clonotype was seen a handful of times. J is TRBJ1-6 and V is TRBV11-2; unclear D gene. The germline gives CDR1 SGHAT, CDR2 FQNNGV. This CDR3 has 13 residues. The V end was cut by 0 bases, the J end by 7 bases, with 4 bases between. The CDR3 region is CASSLEPNSPLHF. For the CDR3, the DNA is TGTGCCAGCAGCTTAGAGCCCAATTCACCCCTCCACTTT. The variable domain in full, with the rest retrieved from reference TRBV11-2 and TRBJ1-6, is EAGVAQSPRYKIIEKRQSVAFWCNPISGHATLYWYQQILGQGPKLLIQFQNNGVVDDSQLPKDRFSAERLKGVDSTLKIQPAKLEDSAVYLCASSLEPNSPLHFGNGTRLTVT.